Below, 19 T cell receptor beta chains from the same sample are listed, as sequenced in a study of cytomegalovirus exposure and HLA in healthy donors. The PCR was carried out with 60 Vbeta primers and 13 Jbeta primers. This table comes from immunoSEQ multiplex PCR, and its TCRdb copy is limited to in-frame clones, with some not included. Among about 170,000 clones, over 60% were seen once, and the ten largest hold 0.98%. The sequencing input was PBMCs. The source is a woman aged 45 to 65 in good health and CMV-seropositive.

This clone was seen only once. The chain combines TRBV6-1 with TRBJ2-7; D perhaps matches TRBD1 (6 bases). V lost 5 bases to trimming and J lost 2 bases, with 13 bases between them. The length of the CDR3 is 14 residues. CDR1 is MNHNS and CDR2 is SASEGT in the germline V gene. The CDR3: CASSFPGQTYEQYF. Written as DNA, the CDR3 is TGTGCCAGCAGTTTTCCAGGACAGACCTACGAGCAGTACTTC.

This chain links TRBV2 with TRBJ2-3, with 13 bases identical to TRBD2. V lost 5 bases to trimming and J lost 1 base; unmatched junction nucleotides: 3. The CDR3 loop spans 16 amino acids. CDR1 is SNHLY, CDR2 FYNNEI, per germline. The CDR3 DNA reads TGTGCCAGCAGTATTGGACTAGCGGGGGGCACAGATACGCAGTATTTT. Its translation: CASSIGLAGGTDTQYF.

The V gene is TRBV10-3, the J gene TRBJ2-5, with D perhaps matching TRBD1 (6 bases). CDR3 length equals 14 residues. CDR1 is ENHRY, CDR2 SYGVKD, per germline. The V gene lost 0 bases and the J gene lost 9 bases, with 14 bases spanning the gap. CDR3 protein: CAISESIGGEAQYF. CDR3 nucleotide sequence: TGTGCCATCAGTGAGTCGATAGGGGGAGAAGCCCAGTACTTC.

The chain carries TRBV5-4 and TRBJ1-4, with TRBD1 matching over 8 bases. This CDR3 is 17 amino acids long. Trimming took 3 bases from V and 7 from J; bases not matched to a gene: 14. Germline V gene sequence: CDR1 SGHNT, CDR2 YYREEE (reference sequence). CDR3 residues: CASSSDREGAVGEKLFF. CDR3 in DNA: TGTGCCAGCAGCTCGGACAGGGAAGGGGCCGTTGGTGAAAAACTGTTTTTT.

The gene calls are TRBV4-3 and TRBJ2-6, with 8 bases lining up with TRBD1. V trimming: 0 bases; J trimming: 4 bases; junction bases outside the gene matches: 2. Germline CDR1 is LGHNA and CDR2 is YSLEER. The CDR3 totals 16 residues. CDR3 nucleotide sequence: TGCGCCAGCAGCCAAGAGACAGGGGTGGGGGCCAACGTCCTGACTTTC. It specifies CASSQETGVGANVLTF.

The rearrangement joins TRBV7-3 to TRBJ2-2; D might be TRBD2 (6 bases). The CDR3 runs to 16 residues. Trimming shortened V by 6 bases and J by 4 bases, and 18 bases separated the two germline ends. Germline CDR1 and CDR2: SGHTA and FQGTGA. In DNA form, the CDR3 reads TGTGCCAGCAGTCGGGGGAGGTTTGGAGGCACCGGGGAGCTGTTTTTT. This codes for CASSRGRFGGTGELFF.

The V gene is TRBV7-2, the J gene TRBJ1-2; no clear D gene. Per germline, CDR1 SGHTA and CDR2 FQGNSA. This CDR3 has 12 amino acids. Trimming took off 6 bases at V and 4 bases at J, with 9 bases between the two ends. The CDR3, as DNA: TGTGCCAGCAGTGGACGGGGCTATGGCTACACCTTC. This gives the protein CASSGRGYGYTF.

This clone occurred a few times. J is TRBJ1-3 and V is TRBV11-2; D unclear. Germline V gene sequence: CDR1 SGHAT, CDR2 FQNNGV. V shed 4 bases and J shed 2 bases, with 12 bases lying between them. The CDR3 loop spans 15 amino acids. The CDR3 DNA reads TGTGCCAGCAGCTCCGGGGTAAATCCTGGAAACACCATATATTTT. This encodes CASSSGVNPGNTIYF.

This chain links TRBV11-2 with TRBJ2-3, with TRBD2 matching over 10 bases. Germline CDR1 SGHAT, CDR2 FQNNGV. This CDR3 comprises 16 residues. With 5 bases clipped from V and 2 bases from J, the junction kept 7 bases outside the gene matches. CDR3 in DNA: TGTGCCAGCAGCCTCTCTAGCGGGGGAGTCACAGATACGCAGTATTTT. It specifies CASSLSSGGVTDTQYF.

V usage is TRBV7-9 and J usage is TRBJ1-2; TRBD1 aligns across 7 bases. The J segment lost 6 bases and the V segment lost 5 bases, leaving 3 bases of the junction unmatched. Germline V CDR1 and CDR2: SEHNR, FQNEAQ (reference sequence). This CDR3 comprises 12 residues. The CDR3: CASSLTGDGYTF. The DNA of the CDR3 is TGTGCCAGCAGCCTTACAGGGGATGGCTACACCTTC.

This chain links TRBV5-1 with TRBJ2-7, with 7 bases fitting TRBD2. The CDR3 runs to 15 residues. Per the germline V gene, CDR1 is SGHRS and CDR2 is YFSETQ. Trimming took 1 base from V and 1 from J; bases not matched to a gene: 5. The CDR3 DNA is TGCGCCAGCAGCTTGTCTTTGCGGGGGTCCTACGAGCAGTACTTC. Its protein is CASSLSLRGSYEQYF.

The V call is TRBV21-1, the J call TRBJ2-7; whether TRBD1, the table's D call, matches the DNA was not checked. TRBV21-1 is a known pseudogene. CDR3 length: 15 residues. CDR3 sequence: CASSKGGTGGDEQYF. The CDR3 nucleotides read TGTGCCAGCAGCAAAGGAGGGACAGGGGGAGACGAGCAGTACTTC.

The chain couples TRBV7-2 to TRBJ1-2, with 7 bases aligning to TRBD1. Germline V lookup: CDR1 SGHTA, CDR2 FQGNSA. The CDR3 covers 13 residues. V shed 5 bases and J 8 bases; nucleotides not matched to a gene: 8. DNA of the CDR3: TGTGCCAGCAGCGCAGACAGGGAAAGAGGCTACACCTTC. It yields the protein CASSADRERGYTF.

This clone is a singleton in its sample. This chain connects TRBV28 to TRBJ1-6; D is possibly TRBD1 (6 bases). The CDR3 runs 14 residues. CDR1 is MDHEN, CDR2 SYDVKM, per germline. V lost 8 bases and J 7 bases, leaving 15 bases between the germline ends. This chain's CDR3 is CASVGTPRNSPLHF. CDR3 in DNA: TGTGCCAGCGTAGGGACACCAAGGAATTCACCCCTCCACTTT.

Regarding this clone: Other nucleotide sequences from this sample produce the same CDR3. This rearrangement joins TRBV11-2 to TRBJ2-7; 7 bases are shared with TRBD1. Germline V gene sequence: CDR1 SGHAT, CDR2 FQNNGV. V shed 5 bases, J shed 3 bases, and the junction held 4 bases outside the gene matches. This CDR3 region has 13 residues. The CDR3 here is CASSRRDSYEQYF. The CDR3 coding sequence is TGTGCCAGCAGCCGCCGGGACAGCTACGAGCAGTACTTC.

The chain uses TRBV5-1 and TRBJ1-1, with 8 bases lining up with TRBD1. Germline CDR1 reads SGHRS; CDR2 reads YFSETQ. Trimming cost V 4 bases and J 9 bases; bases outside gene matches: 5. The CDR3 consists of 12 residues. CDR3 region: CASSPDREKAFF. The CDR3 DNA reads as TGCGCCAGCAGCCCGGACAGGGAGAAAGCTTTCTTT. Together with reference TRBV5-1 and TRBJ1-1, the CDR3 gives the full variable domain: KAGVTQTPRYLIKTRGQQVTLSCSPISGHRSVSWYQQTPGQGLQFLFEYFSETQRNKGNFPGRFSGRQFSNSRSEMNVSTLELGDSALYLCASSPDREKAFFGQGTRLTVV.

Concerning this clone: Other DNA sequences of this sample code for an identical CDR3. J is TRBJ1-1 and V is TRBV9, with 7 bases identical to TRBD1. This CDR3 spans 15 amino acids. V lost 0 bases to trimming and J lost 5 bases; unmatched junction nucleotides: 7. From germline, CDR1 is SGDLS and CDR2 YYNGEE. The CDR3 is CASSVGKGARTEAFF. The CDR3 nucleotides read TGTGCCAGCAGCGTAGGTAAGGGGGCGCGGACTGAAGCTTTCTTT. The entire variable domain, with the rest obtained from reference TRBV9 and TRBJ1-1, is as follows: DSGVTQTPKHLITATGQRVTLRCSPRSGDLSVYWYQQSLDQGLQFLIQYYNGEERAKGNILERFSAQQFPDLHSELNLSSLELGDSALYFCASSVGKGARTEAFFGQGTRLTVV.

The chain couples TRBV6-6 to TRBJ2-7; D is unclear. CDR3 length equals 11 residues. Germline CDR1 is MNHNY and CDR2 is SVGAGI (reference sequence). V lost 3 bases, J lost 3 bases, and 3 bases lay in between. The CDR3 DNA follows: TGTGCCAGCAGTTATCTCTACGAGCAGTACTTC. The encoded protein is CASSYLYEQYF.

The gene calls are TRBV10-3 and TRBJ1-2; TRBD1 might be the D (5 bases). V was pared by 10 bases and J by 5 bases, with 20 bases between. Germline V lookup: CDR1 ENHRY, CDR2 SYGVKD. The CDR3 covers 14 residues. This CDR3 is CATQGASGVYGYTF. The CDR3 region has the DNA TGTGCCACCCAGGGTGCCTCGGGGGTGTATGGCTACACCTTC.